A single sample is the source of the 13 T cell receptor beta chains below, sequenced in a study of blood T cell repertoires in COVID-19. The protocol was immunoSEQ multiplex PCR, while the TCRdb copy is restricted to in-frame clones and leaves out a portion. The data contain approximately 38,000 clones, around 90% of them singletons. The sequencing sample was made of peripheral blood. The receptors originated from a man aged 60 to 75 with COVID-19, enrolled during active disease.

The chain carries TRBV5-8 and TRBJ2-1; 7 positions match TRBD2. The ends lost 4 bases at V and 8 bases at J; junction bases unmatched: 12. Germline CDR1 reads SGHTS; CDR2 reads YDEGEE. The CDR3 is made up of 15 amino acids. The chain's CDR3 is CASSPGGGFRDEQFF. The CDR3 region has the DNA TGTGCCAGCAGCCCCGGGGGAGGGTTCCGCGATGAGCAGTTCTTC.

Only one count was recorded for this clone. The chain joins TRBV28 to TRBJ2-4; a weak D match, TRBD2 (6 bases). In germline, CDR1 is MDHEN, CDR2 SYDVKM. Trimming took 3 bases from V and 1 from J, leaving 16 bases between them. The CDR3 is 17 residues long. The CDR3 here is CASSFWGTLGAKNIQYF. CDR3 coding DNA: TGTGCCAGCAGTTTCTGGGGGACTCTGGGGGCCAAAAACATTCAGTACTTC.

Turning to this clone: This sample also contains other DNA sequences that code for the same CDR3. The chain joins TRBV2 to TRBJ1-6; TRBD1 aligns across 8 bases. The CDR3 consists of 14 residues. Germline CDR1 is SNHLY and CDR2 is FYNNEI. V shed 6 bases and J 9 bases; nucleotides not matched to a gene: 7. CDR3 in amino acids: CASSRQGLASPLHF. The CDR3 nucleotides read TGTGCCAGCAGCCGACAGGGGTTGGCTTCACCCCTCCACTTT.

The rearrangement links TRBV7-2 to TRBJ1-1; TRBD1 aligns across 9 bases. The J segment lost 6 bases and the V segment lost 1 base, leaving 0 bases of the junction unmatched. Germline V gene sequence: CDR1 SGHTA, CDR2 FQGNSA. This CDR3 contains 13 residues. CDR3 sequence (DNA): TGTGCCAGCAGCTTAGGACAGGGGGCTGAAGCTTTCTTT. Protein sequence: CASSLGQGAEAFF.

This clone was counted a few times. V is TRBV7-7 and J is TRBJ2-5; tentatively, D is TRBD1 (6 bases). The length of the CDR3 is 16 residues. Germline V gene data show CDR1 as SSHAT and CDR2 as FNYEAQ (reference sequence). Trimming stripped 5 bases from V and 4 bases from J, with 20 bases between. The CDR3 loop reads CASSPGRGAPGETQYF. The CDR3 region has the DNA TGTGCCAGCAGCCCAGGCAGGGGCGCACCGGGAGAGACCCAGTACTTC.

V and J are TRBV10-2 and TRBJ2-3; 7 bases are shared with TRBD1. This CDR3 is 12 amino acids long. The junction had 6 bases not matched to a gene; V was cut back by 6 bases and J by 9 bases. CDR1 is WSHSY and CDR2 is SAAADI in the germline V gene. The CDR3 loop is CASSNRDSTQYF. In DNA form, the CDR3 reads TGCGCCAGCAGCAACCGGGACAGCACGCAGTATTTT.

The V gene is TRBV12-5, the J gene TRBJ2-1, with unresolved D. From germline, CDR1 is LGHNT and CDR2 FRNRAP. The CDR3 contains 13 residues. V was trimmed by 5 bases and J by 4 bases, leaving 9 bases between them. The CDR3 region has the DNA TGTGCTAGTGGTCAAGACTCGTACAATGAGCAGTTCTTC. This codes for CASGQDSYNEQFF. Full variable domain (missing parts from reference TRBV12-5 and TRBJ2-1): DARVTQTPRHKVTEMGQEVTMRCQPILGHNTVFWYRQTMMQGLELLAYFRNRAPLDDSGMPKDRFSAEMPDATLATLKIQPSEPRDSAVYFCASGQDSYNEQFFGPGTRLTVL.

The V call is TRBV6-5, the J call TRBJ2-7; weak D call: TRBD2 (6 bases). The CDR3 spans 14 residues. Germline values: CDR1 MNHEY, CDR2 SVGAGI. Trimming removed 6 bases at V and 3 bases at J, with 15 bases between. The CDR3, as DNA: TGTGCCAGCAGCACACATGGGGGGAACTACGAGCAGTACTTC. This encodes CASSTHGGNYEQYF.

The chain has TRBV28 and TRBJ2-7; 11 nucleotides match TRBD1. Per the germline V gene, CDR1 is MDHEN and CDR2 is SYDVKM. This CDR3 comprises 15 residues. Trimming at V came to 6 bases and at J to 5 bases, leaving 9 bases not matched to a gene. The CDR3 coding sequence is TGTGCCAGCAGGGAAGGGACAGGGGGAATCCACGAGCAGTACTTC. Translation gives CASREGTGGIHEQYF.

The rearrangement links TRBV10-2 to TRBJ1-1; D not resolved. V dropped 8 bases and J dropped 2 bases, with 24 bases sitting between them. The germline V gene encodes CDR1 WSHSY and CDR2 SAAADI. CDR3 length: 17 residues. This CDR3 is CASRATAFKTSNTEAFF. As DNA, the CDR3 is TGCGCCAGCCGCGCCACGGCCTTTAAGACATCCAACACTGAAGCTTTCTTT.

The CDR3 nucleotides are TGTGCCAGCAGACGACAGTTGGGCAATCAGCCCCAGCATTTT. Protein product: CASRRQLGNQPQHF. The V call is TRBV28, the J call TRBJ1-5, with a weak D call TRBD1 (5 bases). The CDR3 loop spans 14 amino acids. In germline, CDR1 is MDHEN, CDR2 SYDVKM. Deletions cut 6 bases from V and 2 bases from J, with 11 bases between.

The chain is built from TRBV2 and TRBJ2-1, with a possible D match to TRBD2 (6 bases). Between the trimmed V and J ends, which lost 6 bases and 12 bases, there was a span of 9 bases. In germline, CDR1 is SNHLY, CDR2 FYNNEI. The CDR3 consists of 10 residues. CDR3 sequence: CASSRDSQFF. Written as DNA, the CDR3 is TGTGCCAGCAGCCGGGACTCGCAGTTCTTC.

This clone was counted between two and nine times. The genes are TRBV5-4 and TRBJ2-3; TRBD1 matches 9 bases. Germline values: CDR1 SGHNT, CDR2 YYREEE (reference sequence). This CDR3 comprises 17 residues. The trim removed 1 base at V and 3 bases at J, leaving 9 bases unmatched. The CDR3 sequence is CASSLLVGQGGTDTQYF. The CDR3 DNA follows: TGTGCCAGCAGCTTGTTAGTGGGACAGGGAGGGACAGATACGCAGTATTTT.